Listed below are T cell receptor beta chains from one sample, sequenced in a study of human T cells and chemical hapten exposure. TCRdb used MiXCR to reprocess the RACE reads, holding one entry per CDR3 protein. This table has approximately 320,000 distinct CDR3 sequences, 5% to 6.5% appearing once. This sample comprised whole blood, obtained in connection with sensitization to the hapten diphenylcyclopropenone (DPC). These TCRs come from a woman under 30 with alopecia areata. Some clones in this sample may be carry-over from other donors' samples. Each CDR3 is given with its conserved first and last residue. The D gene is left open where the match is weak. For some rows the clone size is stated as once, few or many, or as a class when expanded; others skip it.

CDR3aa | CDR3nt | j_gene | d_gene | abundance | v_gene
CASSYSQGNQPQHF | TGTGCCAGCAGTTACTCGCAGGGCAATCAGCCCCAGCATTTT | TRBJ1-5 | - | few | TRBV6-5
CASSPGGVGSYNEQFF | TGCGCCAGCAGCCCTGGTGGGGTTGGCTCCTACAATGAGCAGTTCTTC | TRBJ2-1 | - | many | TRBV5-1
CSASGIPGLAVVSDTQYF | TGCAGTGCTAGTGGAATTCCGGGACTAGCTGTCGTATCAGATACGCAGTATTTT | TRBJ2-3 | TRBD2 | few | TRBV20-1
CASSLSSTGGAEGANVLTF | TGTGCCAGCAGCTTAAGTTCTACAGGGGGCGCGGAAGGGGCCAACGTCCTGACTTTC | TRBJ2-6 | TRBD1 | - | TRBV11-2
CASRLTSGGAGIDTQYF | TGTGCCAGCAGGCTGACTAGCGGGGGGGCGGGTATTGATACGCAGTATTTT | TRBJ2-3 | TRBD2 | many | TRBV6-5
CSVRTDSYNEQFF | TGCAGCGTTAGGACCGACTCCTACAATGAGCAGTTCTTC | TRBJ2-1 | - | few | TRBV29-1
CASREPPGQGAEGDTQYF | TGTGCCAGCAGAGAACCCCCGGGACAGGGGGCAGAAGGAGATACGCAGTATTTT | TRBJ2-3 | TRBD1 | few | TRBV12-3/TRBV12-4
CSVGQQETQYF | TGCAGCGTAGGACAGCAAGAGACCCAGTACTTC | TRBJ2-5 | - | - | TRBV29-1
CASSSGTQNQPQHF | TGCGCCAGCAGCTCCGGGACACAGAATCAGCCCCAGCATTTT | TRBJ1-5 | - | many | TRBV5-1
CAISDRQPPPYGYTF | TGTGCCATCAGTGATCGTCAGCCTCCCCCCTATGGCTACACCTTC | TRBJ1-2 | - | many | TRBV10-3
CASSLLAGALGYEQYF | TGTGCCAGCAGCTTACTAGCGGGGGCCCTAGGGTACGAGCAGTACTTC | TRBJ2-7 | TRBD2 | - | TRBV7-2
CSAPGGGANTGELFF | TGCAGTGCCCCGGGAGGGGGCGCGAACACCGGGGAGCTGTTTTTT | TRBJ2-2 | - | - | TRBV20-1
CASSRGPPNTEAFF | TGTGCCAGCAGCCGTGGACCCCCGAACACTGAAGCTTTCTTT | TRBJ1-1 | - | few | TRBV7-2
CSVVKGPTGELFF | TGCAGCGTTGTGAAGGGACCCACCGGGGAGCTGTTTTTT | TRBJ2-2 | - | - | TRBV29-1
CSVPDRGMATEAFF | TGCAGCGTTCCGGACAGGGGTATGGCCACTGAAGCTTTCTTT | TRBJ1-1 | TRBD1 | few | TRBV29-1
CASRPNYGYTF | TGTGCCAGCAGACCTAACTATGGCTACACCTTC | TRBJ1-2 | - | - | TRBV6-7
CASSLNLQRADTQYF | TGTGCCAGCAGCTTAAACCTACAGCGAGCAGATACGCAGTATTTT | TRBJ2-3 | - | few | TRBV7-9
CASRPTPGRSYNEQFF | TGTGCCAGTAGGCCTACCCCCGGCAGGTCCTACAATGAGCAGTTCTTC | TRBJ2-1 | - | - | TRBV19
CASSQDRGVQPQHF | TGTGCCAGCAGCCAAGATCGTGGGGTTCAGCCCCAGCATTTT | TRBJ1-5 | - | - | TRBV4-2
CASSQDGGTGNTIYF | TGCGCCAGCAGCCAAGATGGGGGCACTGGAAACACCATATATTTT | TRBJ1-3 | - | many | TRBV4-3
CASSQWGEETQYF | TGTGCCAGCAGCCAATGGGGTGAAGAGACCCAGTACTTC | TRBJ2-5 | - | - | TRBV3-1
CASSRPTSGGYNEQFF | TGTGCCAGCAGCCGTCCTACTAGCGGGGGTTACAATGAGCAGTTCTTC | TRBJ2-1 | TRBD2 | many | TRBV7-2
CASSLGGGGGETQYF | TGTGCCAGCAGCTTAGGTGGCGGGGGCGGAGAGACCCAGTACTTC | TRBJ2-5 | - | few | TRBV7-2
CASSPTAGGYNEQFF | TGTGCTAGCAGTCCCACAGCGGGGGGCTACAATGAGCAGTTCTTC | TRBJ2-1 | TRBD2 | many | TRBV7-7
CASSLTTGGRDEKLFF | TGTGCCAGCAGCTTGACCACAGGGGGCCGGGATGAAAAACTGTTTTTT | TRBJ1-4 | TRBD1 | many | TRBV5-4
CASSQDRGKYEQYF | TGTGCCAGCAGCCAAGACAGGGGGAAATACGAGCAGTACTTC | TRBJ2-7 | TRBD1 | - | TRBV3-1
CASSGTGRTTFF | TGTGCCAGCAGCGGGACAGGGAGGACGACTTTCTTT | TRBJ1-1 | TRBD1 | - | TRBV7-2
CARTTEVDSQPQHF | TGTGCCAGGACTACGGAGGTTGACAGTCAGCCCCAGCATTTT | TRBJ1-5 | - | - | TRBV6-2/TRBV6-3
CASSRHYQGNDTEAFF | TGTGCCAGCAGCCGACACTATCAGGGGAACGACACTGAAGCTTTCTTT | TRBJ1-1 | - | many | TRBV12-3/TRBV12-4
CASSQDGSPGSYNEQFF | TGCGCCAGCAGCCAAGACGGATCCCCAGGGTCCTACAATGAGCAGTTCTTC | TRBJ2-1 | - | - | TRBV4-3
CASSFGGGVYNEQFF | TGTGCCAGCAGTTTCGGCGGGGGGGTTTACAATGAGCAGTTCTTC | TRBJ2-1 | TRBD2 | many | TRBV12-3/TRBV12-4
CASSQMFQLAGDTQYF | TGTGCCAGCAGCCAAATGTTTCAGCTAGCGGGAGATACGCAGTATTTT | TRBJ2-3 | TRBD2 | - | TRBV3-1